This T cell receptor beta chain was sequenced in a study of CD8 T cells in Susac syndrome. Findings and caveats of the study: CD8+ clones in Susac expanded most in TEMRA cells and active patients. Susac-specific public clones found in total CD8+ repertoires numbered 15 to 20, and those in CD8+ TEMRA repertoires numbered about 5.

The V segment lost 5 bases and the J segment 4 bases; nucleotides outside the gene matches: 12. This CDR3 is built from 15 residues. Germline V gene sequence: CDR1 DFQATT, CDR2 SNEGSKA (reference sequence). Random hexamers were used to reverse transcribe an amount of roughly 0.5 to 1 ug RNA. The amplification used immunoSEQ multiplex PCR on TCR beta CDR3; it spanned 54 Vbeta and 13 Jbeta. In TCRdb, the immunoSEQ multiplex PCR reads were re-called with MiXCR into one record per CDR3 protein. The sample holds under 85,000 distinct CDR3 sequences, nearly 95% seen once. Note on this clonotype: Its specificity is not known.

Patients with Susac syndrome met the recently defined diagnostic criteria for definite or probable disease. The sequenced sample consisted of CD8+ T cells from PBMCs. The chain recombines TRBV20-1 with TRBJ2-7; 9 bases fit TRBD2. This receptor was taken from a human donor with Susac syndrome. The CDR3 nucleotides read TGCAGTGCTCGGCCCAGCGGGAGGAGGTATTACGAGCAGTACTTC. It encodes CSARPSGRRYYEQYF.